These 17 T cell receptor beta chains came from one sample sequenced in a study of cytomegalovirus exposure and HLA in healthy donors (dated by TCRdb to 2016 to 2017). Library construction relied on the immunoSEQ multiplex PCR assay. The multiplex PCR relied on a mix of 60 forward primers for TCR Vbeta segments and 13 reverse primers for TCR Jbeta segments. As stored in TCRdb, this immuneACCESS dataset retains in-frame rearrangements with V and J assigned. A fraction of the clones does not appear; measured against another copy, unresolved V genes explain less than half of the discrepancy, and the remainder lacks a known reason. Within this sample are 90,000 to 140,000 clones, with around 74% of them counted one time only. 6.5% to 9.5% of the sample comes from the top ten. Sequencing was done on a sample of PBMCs. These receptor sequences come from a woman in her 40s in good health and CMV-seropositive.

The V call is TRBV6-1, the J call TRBJ1-3; 8 nucleotides line up with TRBD1. The CDR3 spans 16 residues. CDR1 is MNHNS and CDR2 is SASEGT in the germline V gene. The ends lost 4 bases at V and 0 bases at J; junction bases unmatched: 5. CDR3 region: CASSATGALSGNTIYF. The CDR3 nucleotides are TGTGCCAGCAGTGCGACAGGGGCCCTCTCTGGAAACACCATATATTTT.

The V and J genes are TRBV6-4 and TRBJ1-2; TRBD1 aligns across 7 bases. This CDR3 has 14 residues. CDR1 and CDR2 (germline): MRHNA, SNTAGT. Trimming removed 2 bases from V and 2 bases from J; junction bases left unmatched: 2. The CDR3 region has the DNA TGTGCCAGCAGTGACCTGACAGGGAACTATGGCTACACCTTC. This codes for CASSDLTGNYGYTF.

The V gene is TRBV4-2, the J gene TRBJ2-2; 7 nucleotides agree with TRBD2. Looked up from germline, CDR1 is LGHNA and CDR2 is YNFKEQ. J lost 4 bases, V lost 4 bases, and 15 bases had no gene match. CDR3 length: 18 amino acids. CDR3 bases: TGTGCCAGCAGCCTACTCGTCGGCAGCGGGACCTTCACCGGGGAGCTGTTTTTT. It yields the protein CASSLLVGSGTFTGELFF.

The chain joins TRBV18 to TRBJ2-3; 10 positions agree with TRBD2. The CDR3 totals 16 residues. V shed 1 base, J shed 2 bases, and the junction held 3 bases outside the gene matches. The germline CDR1 and CDR2 sequences are KGHSH and LQKENI. CDR3 region: CASSPRLAGATDTQYF. CDR3 DNA: TGTGCCAGCTCACCACGACTAGCGGGTGCCACAGATACGCAGTATTTT.

The CDR3 bases are TGTGCCAGCAATTTCTTAATGGGGCACACTGAAGCTTTCTTT. Its protein product is CASNFLMGHTEAFF. The J gene is TRBJ1-1, the V gene TRBV28, with D maybe TRBD1 (5 bases). CDR1 and CDR2 from the germline V gene are MDHEN and SYDVKM. V shed 7 bases and J shed 3 bases, with 15 bases lying between them. This CDR3 is 14 amino acids long.

This clone has a handful of counts. The chain has TRBV4-3 and TRBJ1-3, with 7 bases fitting TRBD1. The germline V gene has CDR1 LGHNA and CDR2 YSLEER. Germline trimming cut 2 bases from V and 4 bases from J; bases unmatched to any gene: 5. This CDR3 region has 15 residues. Here the CDR3 DNA reads TGCGCCAGCAGCCAACATACAGGGGCCGGAAACACCATATATTTT. Its protein is CASSQHTGAGNTIYF.

The chain uses TRBV11-3 and TRBJ2-3; D might be TRBD2 (6 bases). Germline V lookup: CDR1 SGHNT, CDR2 YENEEA. This CDR3 has 15 amino acids. The V gene lost 2 bases and the J gene lost 2 bases, with 11 bases spanning the gap. The CDR3 DNA sequence: TGTGCCAGCAGCTTAACGGGACTGCACACAGATACGCAGTATTTT. The encoded protein is CASSLTGLHTDTQYF.

V is TRBV6-5 and J is TRBJ1-1; 7 bases align to TRBD1. Per the germline V gene, CDR1 is MNHEY and CDR2 is SVGAGI. The V segment lost 6 bases and the J segment 8 bases; nucleotides outside the gene matches: 3. The CDR3 contains 11 residues. The DNA for the CDR3 is TGTGCCAGCAGCCGGGACAGCGAAGCTTTCTTT. It translates to CASSRDSEAFF.

Details on this clone: The germline gene is not matched at one end of the junction; a read error may be the cause. The genes are TRBV25-1 and TRBJ2-7; the match to TRBD2 covers 7 bases. CDR3 length: 17 residues. Germline V gene data show CDR1 as MGHDK and CDR2 as SYGVNS. In DNA form, the CDR3 reads TGTGCCAGCAGTGATCCCCCGGGAGGTAGGGGTGACTACGGGCAGTACTTC. Protein sequence: CASSDPPGGRGDYGQYF.

This chain connects TRBV7-9 to TRBJ1-2; perhaps TRBD1 as D (5 bases). Per the germline V gene, CDR1 is SEHNR and CDR2 is FQNEAQ (reference sequence). Trimming left V 5 bases short and J 3 bases short, with 16 bases between. The CDR3 length is 15 residues. For the CDR3, the DNA is TGTGCCAGCAGCGGCCCGGGGGGATCCCACTATGGCTACACCTTC. Translating gives CASSGPGGSHYGYTF. The full variable domain, with the rest looked up from reference TRBV7-9 and TRBJ1-2, is DTGVSQNPRHKITKRGQNVTFRCDPISEHNRLYWYRQTLGQGPEFLTYFQNEAQLEKSRLLSDRFSAERPKGSFSTLEIQRTEQGDSAMYLCASSGPGGSHYGYTFGSGTRLTVV.

J is TRBJ1-6 and V is TRBV28; D may be TRBD1 (6 bases). Germline assignment: CDR1 MDHEN and CDR2 SYDVKM. This CDR3 region has 19 residues. Between the trimmed V and J ends, which lost 11 bases and 0 bases, there was a span of 26 bases. The CDR3 DNA sequence: TGTGCCGTTACCCCGACCAGGGGCCTACTGAGCTCCTATAATTCACCCCTCCACTTT. Protein product: CAVTPTRGLLSSYNSPLHF.

The J gene is TRBJ2-3, the V gene TRBV2, with D uncertain. The V and J ends lost 3 bases and 2 bases respectively, with 3 bases between them. From germline, CDR1 is SNHLY and CDR2 FYNNEI. There are 12 residues in the CDR3. The CDR3 nucleotides are TGTGCCAGCAGTGACCTCACAGATACGCAGTATTTT. Amino acid sequence: CASSDLTDTQYF.

The rearrangement uses TRBV29-1 and TRBJ2-1, with 7 positions matching TRBD1. J was trimmed by 2 bases and V by 4 bases; bases with no gene match: 5. There are 14 residues in the CDR3. Germline CDR1 is SQVTM and CDR2 is ANQGSEA. Here the CDR3 reads CSVGRDRAYNEQFF. CDR3 in DNA: TGCAGCGTTGGAAGAGACAGGGCCTACAATGAGCAGTTCTTC.

The chain combines TRBV5-1 with TRBJ2-7; 7 bases align to TRBD1. This CDR3 is 15 amino acids long. Germline CDR1 SGHRS, CDR2 YFSETQ. Trimming took 2 bases from V and 1 from J; bases not matched to a gene: 6. This CDR3 reads CASSLSGRGSYEQYF. CDR3 in DNA: TGCGCCAGCAGCTTATCTGGCAGGGGGTCCTACGAGCAGTACTTC.

The rearrangement joins TRBV7-3 to TRBJ2-5; D may be TRBD2 (7 bases). The V gene lost 2 bases and the J gene lost 5 bases, with 15 bases spanning the gap. The CDR3 length is 15 residues. The germline V gene encodes CDR1 SGHTA and CDR2 FQGTGA. The CDR3 DNA reads as TGTGCCAGCAGCTTATTCGGGGGGCGGGGTGAGACCCAGTACTTC. Amino acid sequence: CASSLFGGRGETQYF.

This chain connects TRBV15 to TRBJ2-7; D is possibly TRBD1 (5 bases). The CDR3 covers 16 residues. The V end was cut by 0 bases, the J end by 1 base, with 13 bases between. The germline V gene encodes CDR1 LNHNV and CDR2 YYDKDF (reference sequence). This CDR3 is CATSRDQAGMSYEQYF. The CDR3 DNA is TGTGCCACCAGCAGAGATCAGGCAGGGATGTCCTACGAGCAGTACTTC.

The rearrangement links TRBV4-2 to TRBJ2-4, with D maybe TRBD2 (6 bases). Trimming pared 0 bases from V and 1 base from J, leaving 10 bases between. Per the germline V gene, CDR1 is LGHNA and CDR2 is YNFKEQ. The CDR3 is 16 amino acids. The CDR3 sequence is CASSQDTEGAKNIQYF. In DNA form, the CDR3 reads TGTGCCAGCAGCCAAGATACGGAGGGGGCCAAAAACATTCAGTACTTC.